What follows describes a single T cell receptor beta chain. The sample comes from a study of blood T cell repertoires in COVID-19. As for the study in general: Sample material is recorded as cDNA or gDNA derived from T cells, B-cell-depleted T cells, or PBMCs.

Profiling relied on immunoSEQ multiplex PCR, and the TCRdb table lists in-frame clones only, not all of them. The sample lists some 300,000 clones; 88% were seen once. The germline V gene encodes CDR1 SGHTS and CDR2 YDEGEE. The CDR3 runs 17 residues. With 4 bases clipped from V and 1 base from J, the junction kept 5 bases outside the gene matches. The sample taken for sequencing was PBMCs or T cells enriched from blood (not recorded which). The rearrangement uses TRBV5-8 and TRBJ2-6, with TRBD1 identical over 10 bases. The sequence was obtained from a woman aged 55-70 years in a cohort exposed to, infected with or recovered from COVID-19 (not recorded which). The CDR3 sequence is CASSPGQGMSGANVLTF. For the CDR3, the DNA is TGTGCCAGCAGCCCGGGACAGGGGATGTCTGGGGCCAACGTCCTGACTTTC.